The 31 T cell receptor beta chains given below trace back to one sample, sequenced in a study of shared clonotypes between healthy human individuals. Method: immunoSEQ multiplex PCR; TCRdb's copy keeps in-frame clones and lacks some. The data contain 600,000 or so clones, about 98% of them singletons. As defined, naive CD8 cells were CD45RO-negative and positively selected for CCR7, with terminally differentiated effector memory CD45RA+ cells excluded. Material for sequencing was naive CD8+ T cells sorted from blood. Receptor source: a man aged 30 to 39 in good health.

CDR3 bases: TGTGCCATCAGTGAGGTGGGACTTGAGCTCCCTGAAGCTTTCTTT. Encoded protein: CAISEVGLELPEAFF. The V and J genes are TRBV10-3 and TRBJ1-1; tentatively, D is TRBD1 (5 bases). The CDR3 totals 15 residues. Between the trimmed V and J ends, which lost 2 bases and 6 bases, there was a span of 16 bases. Germline CDR1 is ENHRY and CDR2 is SYGVKD.

The chain has TRBV14 and TRBJ1-2; D may be TRBD1 (6 bases). The V gene's germline CDR1 is SGHDN and CDR2 FVKESK. The CDR3 is 17 amino acids. V shed 4 bases and J shed 3 bases, with 21 bases lying between them. Here the CDR3 DNA reads TGTGCCAGCAGCCCCAGCGACGGCAGGGGAAACTACTATGGCTACACCTTC. Amino acids: CASSPSDGRGNYYGYTF.

The chain recombines TRBV15 with TRBJ2-7, with D unclear. CDR1 and CDR2 from the germline V gene are LNHNV and YYDKDF (reference sequence). The V and J ends lost 5 bases and 0 bases respectively, with 17 bases between them. The CDR3 is 16 amino acids. CDR3 sequence reads: CATSPQQASSSYEQYF. The CDR3, as DNA: TGTGCCACCAGCCCTCAGCAGGCGTCGAGCTCCTACGAGCAGTACTTC.

The chain employs TRBV14 and TRBJ2-1, with TRBD1 matching 7 bases. The CDR3 totals 11 residues. The ends lost 4 bases at V and 13 bases at J; junction bases unmatched: 4. CDR1 is SGHDN, CDR2 FVKESK, per germline. CDR3 region: CASSPDRSQFF. The CDR3 DNA reads as TGTGCCAGCAGCCCGGACAGGTCCCAGTTCTTC.

This chain links TRBV9 with TRBJ2-7; 10 nucleotides align to TRBD2. The germline gives CDR1 SGDLS, CDR2 YYNGEE. The CDR3 is 15 residues long. Trimming removed 4 bases from V and 6 bases from J; junction bases left unmatched: 10. The CDR3 loop reads CASSPTAGGPSEQYF. The CDR3 DNA sequence: TGTGCCAGCAGCCCCACAGCGGGAGGGCCCTCCGAGCAGTACTTC.

The J gene is TRBJ2-3, the V gene TRBV9; 8 bases line up with TRBD2. The CDR3 length is 19 residues. V gave up 4 bases and J gave up 0 bases; unmatched junction bases: 16. The germline V gene encodes CDR1 SGDLS and CDR2 YYNGEE. The CDR3 DNA sequence: TGTGCCAGCAGCCTCCCATTGGGGAGCGGGAGCCTAAGCACAGATACGCAGTATTTT. Its protein product is CASSLPLGSGSLSTDTQYF.

The chain joins TRBV11-3 to TRBJ2-1; 8 bases align to TRBD1. Looked up from germline, CDR1 is SGHNT and CDR2 is YENEEA. CDR3 size: 15 residues. After removal of 1 base from V and 5 bases from J, the junction contained 4 bases not matched to a gene. Here the CDR3 reads CASSLGQGADNEQFF. The CDR3 DNA is TGTGCCAGCAGCTTAGGGCAGGGGGCAGACAATGAGCAGTTCTTC.

The J gene is TRBJ1-2, the V gene TRBV9; maybe TRBD1 (6 bases). Trimming stripped 7 bases from V and 2 bases from J, with 12 bases between. The CDR3 covers 13 residues. Looked up from germline, CDR1 is SGDLS and CDR2 is YYNGEE. As DNA, the CDR3 is TGTGCCAGCGGTTCAACAGGGAACTATGGCTACACCTTC. Protein sequence: CASGSTGNYGYTF. Filled out from reference TRBV9 and TRBJ1-2, the complete variable domain reads DSGVTQTPKHLITATGQRVTLRCSPRSGDLSVYWYQQSLDQGLQFLIQYYNGEERAKGNILERFSAQQFPDLHSELNLSSLELGDSALYFCASGSTGNYGYTFGSGTRLTVV.

The table lists this clone with a count of one. The rearrangement uses TRBV10-3 and TRBJ2-1; tentative D call: TRBD2 (6 bases). The CDR3 is 16 residues long. From germline, CDR1 is ENHRY and CDR2 SYGVKD. V lost 2 bases to trimming and J lost 0 bases, with 11 bases between them. CDR3 region: CAISEIADSSYNEQFF. Here the CDR3 DNA reads TGTGCCATCAGTGAGATAGCGGATAGCTCCTACAATGAGCAGTTCTTC.

This chain joins TRBV16 and TRBJ1-1; D possibly corresponds to TRBD1 (6 bases). Germline lookup yields CDR1 KGHSY and CDR2 FQNENV. This CDR3 is built from 15 residues. V was cut by 2 bases and J by 4 bases, with 14 bases left in between. CDR3 protein: CASSQPTTGLTEAFF. For the CDR3, the DNA is TGTGCCAGCAGCCAACCGACAACAGGGCTCACTGAAGCTTTCTTT.

The chain has TRBV27 and TRBJ1-1; 7 bases are a match to TRBD1. CDR3 length: 16 residues. V lost 5 bases, J lost 5 bases, and 14 bases stayed unmatched. Germline V gene data show CDR1 as MNHEY and CDR2 as SMNVEV (reference sequence). CDR3 DNA sequence: TGTGCCAGCAGTGCAGGGACAGAACCTGGGGGGACTGAAGCTTTCTTT. This translates into CASSAGTEPGGTEAFF.

A remark on this clone: Other DNA sequences of this sample code for an identical CDR3. This sequence joins TRBV5-1 and TRBJ2-1, with TRBD2 matching 9 bases. Trimming took 0 bases from V and 3 from J; bases not matched to a gene: 7. This CDR3 is built from 17 residues. The germline V gene encodes CDR1 SGHRS and CDR2 YFSETQ. The CDR3 DNA reads as TGCGCCAGCAGCTTGGAGGGGTTAGCGGGAGACTACAATGAGCAGTTCTTC. Translated: CASSLEGLAGDYNEQFF.

The rearrangement uses TRBV10-3 and TRBJ1-5; no definite D call. This CDR3 is 15 amino acids long. Germline V lookup: CDR1 ENHRY, CDR2 SYGVKD. Trimming cost V 8 bases and J 4 bases, with 18 bases left between them. The CDR3: CAIGREEGGNQPQHF. The CDR3 coding sequence is TGTGCCATCGGGAGAGAGGAAGGTGGGAATCAGCCCCAGCATTTT.

V gene TRBV25-1 combines with J gene TRBJ2-5, with 8 bases aligning to TRBD1. Trimming took 8 bases from V and 5 from J; bases not matched to a gene: 10. Germline V gene sequence: CDR1 MGHDK, CDR2 SYGVNS. CDR3 length: 14 residues. DNA for the CDR3: TGTGCCAGCCAACCCCCGACAGGGGAGGAGACCCAGTACTTC. Protein sequence: CASQPPTGEETQYF. The entire variable domain, with the rest obtained from reference TRBV25-1 and TRBJ2-5, is as follows: EADIYQTPRYLVIGTGKKITLECSQTMGHDKMYWYQQDPGMELHLIHYSYGVNSTEKGDLSSESTVSRIRTEHFPLTLESARPSHTSQYLCASQPPTGEETQYFGPGTRLLVL.

This sequence joins TRBV15 and TRBJ2-1; D not certain. V shed 0 bases and J shed 7 bases, with 13 bases lying between them. Germline CDR1 and CDR2: LNHNV and YYDKDF (reference sequence). The CDR3 totals 15 residues. The CDR3 coding sequence is TGTGCCACCAGCAGAGATCGAGCTAAGGGAAATGAGCAGTTCTTC. Encoded protein: CATSRDRAKGNEQFF.

The genes are TRBV11-2 and TRBJ2-1, with D possibly matching TRBD2 (6 bases). Germline assignment: CDR1 SGHAT and CDR2 FQNNGV. V was clipped by 0 bases and J by 0 bases, with 12 bases between them. CDR3 length: 17 amino acids. The CDR3 loop reads CASSLDVSGGSYNEQFF. CDR3 in DNA: TGTGCCAGCAGCTTAGATGTTAGCGGAGGCTCCTACAATGAGCAGTTCTTC.

This chain links TRBV7-2 with TRBJ2-3; D remains ambiguous. V was shortened by 0 bases and J by 5 bases, with 9 bases between the two germline ends. This CDR3 contains 14 residues. Per the germline V gene, CDR1 is SGHTA and CDR2 is FQGNSA. CDR3 protein: CASSLAILIDTQYF. CDR3 nucleotide sequence: TGTGCCAGCAGCTTAGCCATTCTAATAGATACGCAGTATTTT.

This chain links TRBV6-1 with TRBJ2-1, with D maybe TRBD1 (5 bases). The germline V and J ends were trimmed by 0 bases and 5 bases, with 14 bases remaining between them. CDR1 is MNHNS and CDR2 is SASEGT in the germline V gene. The CDR3 loop spans 16 amino acids. In DNA form, the CDR3 reads TGTGCCAGCAGTGAAGCGACAGTAATTAAGGACAATGAGCAGTTCTTC. Translating gives CASSEATVIKDNEQFF.

In DNA, the CDR3 is TGCGCCAGCAGCTTACCACCCCCTAGCGCCATTTACAATGAGCAGTTCTTC. This translates into CASSLPPPSAIYNEQFF. The chain is built from TRBV5-1 and TRBJ2-1, with D perhaps matching TRBD2 (6 bases). Trimming stripped 2 bases from V and 4 bases from J, with 19 bases between. The germline gives CDR1 SGHRS, CDR2 YFSETQ. This CDR3 contains 17 residues.

CDR3 region: CASSDVVYEQYF. The CDR3 region has the DNA TGTGCCAGCAGTGACGTAGTGTACGAGCAGTACTTC. This sequence joins TRBV25-1 and TRBJ2-7, with D hard to call. Germline values: CDR1 MGHDK, CDR2 SYGVNS. V was trimmed by 3 bases and J by 4 bases, leaving 7 bases between them. The CDR3 consists of 12 residues.

This chain links TRBV19 with TRBJ1-5; the D is unclear. The CDR3 is 14 amino acids. V lost 4 bases to trimming and J lost 6 bases, with 13 bases between them. Per the germline V gene, CDR1 is LNHDA and CDR2 is SQIVND (reference sequence). For the CDR3, the DNA is TGTGCCAGTAGTACCCCGGCCGGGGTTCAGCCCCAGCATTTT. This sequence encodes CASSTPAGVQPQHF.

This chain connects TRBV7-9 to TRBJ2-7; 8 bases line up with TRBD2. J lost 2 bases, V lost 5 bases, and 5 bases had no gene match. The CDR3 is 14 amino acids. Germline CDR1 is SEHNR and CDR2 is FQNEAQ (reference sequence). The CDR3 coding sequence is TGTGCCAGCAGCCCTCCGACTAGCGCCTACGAGCAGTACTTC. Amino acids: CASSPPTSAYEQYF.

This chain joins TRBV27 and TRBJ2-7; D is ambiguous. This CDR3 is built from 12 residues. Germline CDR1 is MNHEY and CDR2 is SMNVEV (reference sequence). The ends were cut back, 4 bases at V and 5 bases at J, with 9 bases in the middle. Written as DNA, the CDR3 is TGTGCCAGCAGTTCCGGTGGCGACGAGCAGTACTTC. Its protein is CASSSGGDEQYF.

The genes are TRBV7-9 and TRBJ1-2; D remains unclear. The CDR3 loop spans 11 amino acids. The germline gives CDR1 SEHNR, CDR2 FQNEAQ (reference sequence). Trimming cost V 3 bases and J 8 bases, with 7 bases left between them. The CDR3 sequence: CASSLGIGYTF. The CDR3 bases are TGTGCCAGCAGCTTGGGGATCGGCTACACCTTC.

V is TRBV2 and J is TRBJ2-7; TRBD1 matches at 8 bases. CDR1 is SNHLY and CDR2 is FYNNEI in the germline V gene. The V gene end was trimmed by 10 bases and the J gene end by 5 bases; junction bases not matched to a gene: 7. The CDR3 spans 12 residues. CDR3 in DNA: TGTGCCACGAAGACAGGGGTGGACGAGCAGTACTTC. Residues: CATKTGVDEQYF. Looking up the rest from reference TRBV2 and TRBJ2-7 gives the full variable domain: EPEVTQTPSHQVTQMGQEVILRCVPISNHLYFYWYRQILGQKVEFLVSFYNNEISEKSEIFDDQFSVERPDGSNFTLKIRSTKLEDSAMYFCATKTGVDEQYFGPGTRLTVT.

This clone came up once. The chain is built from TRBV11-2 and TRBJ1-4, with unresolved D. CDR1 is SGHAT and CDR2 is FQNNGV in the germline V gene. The CDR3 is 18 residues long. V gave up 5 bases and J gave up 4 bases, with 23 bases separating them. The CDR3 sequence: CASSPRPSPQSNNEKLFF. CDR3 coding DNA: TGTGCCAGCAGCCCCCGTCCAAGTCCACAATCCAATAATGAAAAACTGTTTTTT.

The chain uses TRBV10-3 and TRBJ2-7; the D gene is possibly TRBD2 (6 bases). The CDR3 contains 13 residues. Trimming took 2 bases from V and 3 from J, leaving 8 bases between them. CDR1 and CDR2 from the germline V gene are ENHRY and SYGVKD. The CDR3 sequence is CAISEPGGYEQYF. The CDR3 DNA sequence: TGTGCCATCAGTGAGCCCGGGGGCTACGAGCAGTACTTC.

This clone was counted a single time. The chain joins TRBV15 to TRBJ1-2; weak D call: TRBD1 (5 bases). This CDR3 region has 17 residues. V lost 0 bases to trimming and J lost 4 bases, with 18 bases between them. Germline V gene data show CDR1 as LNHNV and CDR2 as YYDKDF (reference sequence). CDR3 coding DNA: TGTGCCACCAGCAGAGATTCGGTCGGGGCGAGCACCTATGGCTACACCTTC. Residues: CATSRDSVGASTYGYTF.

V usage is TRBV11-2 and J usage is TRBJ1-2, with D tentatively TRBD1 (5 bases). The CDR3 is 13 residues long. Germline lookup yields CDR1 SGHAT and CDR2 FQNNGV. V was clipped by 4 bases and J by 13 bases, with 19 bases between them. CDR3 coding DNA: TGTGCCAGCAGCTCGTCCCTGAGGTTTGGGGCCACCTTC. This gives the protein CASSSSLRFGATF.

This chain joins TRBV7-9 and TRBJ2-1; 9 nucleotides align to TRBD2. This CDR3 has 14 residues. With 1 base clipped from V and 9 bases from J, the junction kept 4 bases outside the gene matches. The germline V gene encodes CDR1 SEHNR and CDR2 FQNEAQ (reference sequence). The CDR3 DNA reads as TGTGCCAGCAGCTTAGAGGGACTAGCCGGTGAGCAGTTCTTC. Translating it yields CASSLEGLAGEQFF.

The gene calls are TRBV6-5 and TRBJ2-1; 12 positions match TRBD2. Germline lookup yields CDR1 MNHEY and CDR2 SVGAGI. Unmatched junction bases numbered 12, after V lost 5 bases and J lost 10 bases. This CDR3 comprises 16 residues. The DNA for the CDR3 is TGTGCCAGCAGTCACTGGGCTAGCGGGAGGGGAATGGAGCAGTTCTTC. Translation gives CASSHWASGRGMEQFF.